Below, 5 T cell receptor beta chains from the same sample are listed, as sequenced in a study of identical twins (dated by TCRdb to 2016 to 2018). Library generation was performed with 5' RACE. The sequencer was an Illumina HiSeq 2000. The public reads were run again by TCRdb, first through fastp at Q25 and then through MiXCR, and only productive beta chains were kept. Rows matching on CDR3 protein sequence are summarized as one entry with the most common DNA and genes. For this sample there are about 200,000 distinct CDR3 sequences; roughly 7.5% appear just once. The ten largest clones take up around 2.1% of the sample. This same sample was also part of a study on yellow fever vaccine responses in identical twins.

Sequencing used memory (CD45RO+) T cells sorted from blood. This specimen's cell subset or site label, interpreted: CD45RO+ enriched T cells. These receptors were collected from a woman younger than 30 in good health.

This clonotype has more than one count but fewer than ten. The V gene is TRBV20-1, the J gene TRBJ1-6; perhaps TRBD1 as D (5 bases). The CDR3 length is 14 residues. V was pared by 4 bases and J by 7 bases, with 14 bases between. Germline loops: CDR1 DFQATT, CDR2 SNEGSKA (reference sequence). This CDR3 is CSANSQGGNSPLHF. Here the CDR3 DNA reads TGCAGTGCTAATAGCCAGGGTGGAAATTCACCCCTCCACTTT.

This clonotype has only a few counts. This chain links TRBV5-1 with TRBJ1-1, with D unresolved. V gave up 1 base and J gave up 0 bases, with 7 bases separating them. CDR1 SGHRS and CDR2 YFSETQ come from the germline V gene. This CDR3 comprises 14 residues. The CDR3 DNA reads TGCGCCAGCAGCTTGTTTGGGGTGAACACTGAAGCTTTCTTT. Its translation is CASSLFGVNTEAFF.

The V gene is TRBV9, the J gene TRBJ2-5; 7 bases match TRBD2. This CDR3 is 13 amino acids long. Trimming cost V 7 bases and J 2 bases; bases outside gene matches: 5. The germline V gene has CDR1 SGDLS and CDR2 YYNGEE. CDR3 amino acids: CASQRGGQETQYF. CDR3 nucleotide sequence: TGTGCCAGCCAGCGGGGTGGGCAAGAGACCCAGTACTTC.

CDR3 loop: CASSFRGLGEKLFF. CDR3 nucleotide sequence: TGTGCCAGCAGCTTCAGGGGGCTTGGGGAAAAACTGTTTTTT. This chain uses TRBV7-9 with TRBJ1-4; the match to TRBD1 covers 8 bases. V was clipped by 3 bases and J by 8 bases; unmatched bases: 5. The CDR3 is made up of 14 amino acids. The germline gives CDR1 SEHNR, CDR2 FQNEAQ (reference sequence). Full variable domain (outside the CDR3, taken from reference TRBV7-9 and TRBJ1-4): DTGVSQNPRHKITKRGQNVTFRCDPISEHNRLYWYRQTLGQGPEFLTYFQNEAQLEKSRLLSDRFSAERPKGSFSTLEIQRTEQGDSAMYLCASSFRGLGEKLFFGSGTQLSVL.

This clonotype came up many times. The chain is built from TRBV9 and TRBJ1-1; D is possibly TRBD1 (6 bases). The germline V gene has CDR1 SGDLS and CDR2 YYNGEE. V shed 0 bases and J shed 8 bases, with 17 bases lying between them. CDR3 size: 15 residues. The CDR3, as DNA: TGTGCCAGCAGCGTAGAGGGGGGGCGCGGACGCGAAGCTTTCTTT. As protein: CASSVEGGRGREAFF.